Sequencing of this TCR beta chain was carried out in a study of blood T cell repertoires in COVID-19. Study at large: The cDNA or gDNA used as material had been derived from T cells, B-cell-depleted T cells, or PBMCs.

Self-reported history from a screening survey and questionnaire set each donor's cohort. Per the original methods: By means of reference gene primer amplification, nucleated cell counts were estimated. Method: immunoSEQ multiplex PCR; TCRdb's copy keeps in-frame clones and lacks some. V, J and clone size derive from that table, while D and trimming were established from the DNA sequence. This table has about 220,000 clones, around 89% appearing once. This TCR was recovered from a man younger than 40 who had been exposed to COVID-19. Sample: PBMCs or T cells enriched from blood (not recorded which).

DNA for the CDR3: TGTGCCAGCAGCGCTTGGTCCCCTATGGAGACGGAGCTGTTTTTT. This translates into CASSAWSPMETELFF. The J gene is TRBJ2-2, the V gene TRBV5-6; D call uncertain. Germline assignment: CDR1 SGHDT and CDR2 YYEEEE. CDR3 length equals 15 residues. The V end was cut by 4 bases, the J end by 10 bases, with 20 bases between.